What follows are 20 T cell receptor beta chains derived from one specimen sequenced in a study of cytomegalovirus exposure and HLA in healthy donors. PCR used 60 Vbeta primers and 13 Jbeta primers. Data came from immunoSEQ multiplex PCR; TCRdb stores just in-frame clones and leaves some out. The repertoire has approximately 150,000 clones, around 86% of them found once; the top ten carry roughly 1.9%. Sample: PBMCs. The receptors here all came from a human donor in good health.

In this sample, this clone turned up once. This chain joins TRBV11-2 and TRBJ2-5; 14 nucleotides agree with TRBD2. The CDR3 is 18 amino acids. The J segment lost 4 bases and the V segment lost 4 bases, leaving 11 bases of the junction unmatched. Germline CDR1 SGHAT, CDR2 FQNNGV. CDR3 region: CASSSGVLTSGGAETQYF. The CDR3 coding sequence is TGTGCCAGCAGCTCTGGGGTGTTGACTAGCGGGGGGGCAGAGACCCAGTACTTC.

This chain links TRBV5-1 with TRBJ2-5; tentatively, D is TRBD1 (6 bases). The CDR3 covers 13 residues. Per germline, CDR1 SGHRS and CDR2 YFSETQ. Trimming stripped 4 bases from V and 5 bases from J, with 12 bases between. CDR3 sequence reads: CASSLGAYETQYF. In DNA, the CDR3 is TGCGCCAGCAGCCTGGGGGCGTATGAGACCCAGTACTTC.

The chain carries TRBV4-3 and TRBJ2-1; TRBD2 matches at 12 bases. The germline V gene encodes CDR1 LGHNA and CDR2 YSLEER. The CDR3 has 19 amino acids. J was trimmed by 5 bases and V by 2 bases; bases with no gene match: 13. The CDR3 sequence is CASSQNRLPSGGGNNEQFF. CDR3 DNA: TGCGCCAGCAGCCAAAATAGATTGCCTAGCGGGGGGGGGAACAATGAGCAGTTCTTC.

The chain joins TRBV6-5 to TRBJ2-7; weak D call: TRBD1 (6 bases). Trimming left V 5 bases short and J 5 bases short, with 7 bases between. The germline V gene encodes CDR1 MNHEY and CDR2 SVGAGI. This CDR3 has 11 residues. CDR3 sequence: CASSHRDEQYF. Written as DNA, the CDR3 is TGTGCCAGCAGTCACAGGGACGAGCAGTACTTC.

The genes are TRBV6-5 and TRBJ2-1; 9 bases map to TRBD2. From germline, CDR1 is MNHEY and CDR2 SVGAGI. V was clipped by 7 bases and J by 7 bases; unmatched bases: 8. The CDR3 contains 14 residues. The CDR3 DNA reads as TGTGCCAGCACCTTCCTGCGGGGGGGAAATGAGCAGTTCTTC. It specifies CASTFLRGGNEQFF.

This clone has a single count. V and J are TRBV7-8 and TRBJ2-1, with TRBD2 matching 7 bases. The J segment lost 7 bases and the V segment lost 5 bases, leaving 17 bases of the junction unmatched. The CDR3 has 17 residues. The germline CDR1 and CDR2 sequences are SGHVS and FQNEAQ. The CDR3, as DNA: TGTGCCAGCAGCCTCATCGGCGTCGGACTAGGGAGGAATGAGCAGTTCTTC. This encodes CASSLIGVGLGRNEQFF.

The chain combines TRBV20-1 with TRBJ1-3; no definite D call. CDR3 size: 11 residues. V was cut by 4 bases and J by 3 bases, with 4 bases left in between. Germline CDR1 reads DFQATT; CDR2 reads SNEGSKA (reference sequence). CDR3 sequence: CSATLGNTIYF. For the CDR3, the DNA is TGCAGTGCTACCCTTGGAAACACCATATATTTT.

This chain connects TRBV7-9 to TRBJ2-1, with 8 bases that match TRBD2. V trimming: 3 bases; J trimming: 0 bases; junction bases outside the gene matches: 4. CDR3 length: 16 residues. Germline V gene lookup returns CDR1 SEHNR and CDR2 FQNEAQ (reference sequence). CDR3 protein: CASSLVGGASYNEQFF. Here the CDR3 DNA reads TGTGCCAGCAGCTTGGTCGGGGGGGCCTCCTACAATGAGCAGTTCTTC.

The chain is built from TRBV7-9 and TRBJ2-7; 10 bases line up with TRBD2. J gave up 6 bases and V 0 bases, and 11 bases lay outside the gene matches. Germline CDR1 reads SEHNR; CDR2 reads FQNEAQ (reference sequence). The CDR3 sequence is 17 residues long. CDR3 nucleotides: TGTGCCAGCAGCTTAGCCCTCAGCGGGGGGGGGTACGTCGAGCAGTACTTC. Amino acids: CASSLALSGGGYVEQYF. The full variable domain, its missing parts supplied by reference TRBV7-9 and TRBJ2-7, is DTGVSQNPRHKITKRGQNVTFRCDPISEHNRLYWYRQTLGQGPEFLTYFQNEAQLEKSRLLSDRFSAERPKGSFSTLEIQRTEQGDSAMYLCASSLALSGGGYVEQYFGPGTRLTVT.

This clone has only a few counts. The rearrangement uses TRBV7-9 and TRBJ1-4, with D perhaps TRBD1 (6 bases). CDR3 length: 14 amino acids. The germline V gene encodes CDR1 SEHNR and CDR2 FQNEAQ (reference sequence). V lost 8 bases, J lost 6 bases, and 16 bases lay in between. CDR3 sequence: CASLKGDGYEKLFF. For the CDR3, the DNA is TGTGCCAGCCTTAAGGGGGACGGCTATGAAAAACTGTTTTTT.

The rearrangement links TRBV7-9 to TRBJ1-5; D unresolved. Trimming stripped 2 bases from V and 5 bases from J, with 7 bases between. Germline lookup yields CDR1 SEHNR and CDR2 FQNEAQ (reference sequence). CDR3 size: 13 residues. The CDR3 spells CASSLIADQPQHF. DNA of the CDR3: TGTGCCAGCAGCTTAATAGCCGATCAGCCCCAGCATTTT.

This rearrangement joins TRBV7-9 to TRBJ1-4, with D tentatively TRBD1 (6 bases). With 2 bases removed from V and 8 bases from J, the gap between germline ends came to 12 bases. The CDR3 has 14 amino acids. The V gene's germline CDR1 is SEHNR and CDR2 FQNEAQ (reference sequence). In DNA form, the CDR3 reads TGTGCCAGCAGCTTATACGCGGGGGGCGAAAAACTGTTTTTT. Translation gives CASSLYAGGEKLFF.

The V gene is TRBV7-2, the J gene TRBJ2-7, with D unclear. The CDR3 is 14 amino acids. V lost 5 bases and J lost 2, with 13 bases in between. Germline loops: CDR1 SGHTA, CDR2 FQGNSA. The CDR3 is CASSKYAETYEQYF. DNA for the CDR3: TGTGCCAGCAGCAAATACGCGGAGACCTACGAGCAGTACTTC.

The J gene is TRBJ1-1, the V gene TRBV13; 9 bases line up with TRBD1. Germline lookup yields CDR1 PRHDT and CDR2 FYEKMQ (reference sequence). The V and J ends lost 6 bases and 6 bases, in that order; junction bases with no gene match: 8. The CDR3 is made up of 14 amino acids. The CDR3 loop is CASRPGTGKAEAFF. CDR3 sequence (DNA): TGTGCCAGCAGGCCCGGGACAGGGAAGGCTGAAGCTTTCTTT. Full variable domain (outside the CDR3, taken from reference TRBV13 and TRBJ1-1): AAGVIQSPRHLIKEKRETATLKCYPIPRHDTVYWYQQGPGQDPQFLISFYEKMQSDKGSIPDRFSAQQFSDYHSELNMSSLELGDSALYFCASRPGTGKAEAFFGQGTRLTVV.

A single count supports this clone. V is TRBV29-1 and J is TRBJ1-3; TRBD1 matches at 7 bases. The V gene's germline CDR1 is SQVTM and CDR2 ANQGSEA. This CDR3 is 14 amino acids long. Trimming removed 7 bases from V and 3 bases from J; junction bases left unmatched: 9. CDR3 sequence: CSATPTGFGNTIYF. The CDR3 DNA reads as TGCAGCGCCACCCCGACAGGGTTTGGAAACACCATATATTTT.

CDR3 region: CASSYPGQGLYNQPQHF. The CDR3 region has the DNA TGTGCCAGCAGTTATCCGGGACAGGGCTTATACAATCAGCCCCAGCATTTT. The V and J genes are TRBV27 and TRBJ1-5; 9 nucleotides align to TRBD1. The CDR3 has 17 residues. With V trimmed by 4 bases and J by 3 bases, 10 bases remained unmatched. Germline V CDR1 and CDR2: MNHEY, SMNVEV (reference sequence).

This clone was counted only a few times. This CDR3 is CASSQDLGGGIYGYTF. The DNA of the CDR3 is TGCGCCAGCAGCCAAGATCTCGGGGGGGGGATCTATGGCTACACCTTC. The chain carries TRBV4-1 and TRBJ1-2; D is possibly TRBD1 (5 bases). V gave up 0 bases and J gave up 4 bases, with 15 bases separating them. CDR1 is MGHRA and CDR2 is YSYEKL in the germline V gene. The CDR3 runs to 16 residues.

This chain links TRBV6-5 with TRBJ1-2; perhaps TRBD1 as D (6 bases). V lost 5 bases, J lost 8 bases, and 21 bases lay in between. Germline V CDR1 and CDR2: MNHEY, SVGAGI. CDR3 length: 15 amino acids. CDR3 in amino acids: CASSPPGLGAEGYTF. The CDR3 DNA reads TGTGCCAGCAGTCCCCCGGGGTTGGGGGCGGAAGGCTACACCTTC.

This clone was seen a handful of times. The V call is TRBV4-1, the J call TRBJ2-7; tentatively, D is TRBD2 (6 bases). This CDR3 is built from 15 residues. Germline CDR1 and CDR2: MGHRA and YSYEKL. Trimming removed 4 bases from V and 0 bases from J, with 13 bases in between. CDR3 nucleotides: TGCGCCAGCAGCCCGAGGCTCGGGAGCTCCTACGAGCAGTACTTC. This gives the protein CASSPRLGSSYEQYF.

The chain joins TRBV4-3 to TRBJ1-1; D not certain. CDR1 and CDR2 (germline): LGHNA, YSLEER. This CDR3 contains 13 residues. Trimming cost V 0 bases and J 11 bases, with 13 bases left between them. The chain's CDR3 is CASSQELGRGAFF. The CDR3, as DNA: TGCGCCAGCAGCCAAGAACTGGGTCGCGGTGCTTTCTTT.